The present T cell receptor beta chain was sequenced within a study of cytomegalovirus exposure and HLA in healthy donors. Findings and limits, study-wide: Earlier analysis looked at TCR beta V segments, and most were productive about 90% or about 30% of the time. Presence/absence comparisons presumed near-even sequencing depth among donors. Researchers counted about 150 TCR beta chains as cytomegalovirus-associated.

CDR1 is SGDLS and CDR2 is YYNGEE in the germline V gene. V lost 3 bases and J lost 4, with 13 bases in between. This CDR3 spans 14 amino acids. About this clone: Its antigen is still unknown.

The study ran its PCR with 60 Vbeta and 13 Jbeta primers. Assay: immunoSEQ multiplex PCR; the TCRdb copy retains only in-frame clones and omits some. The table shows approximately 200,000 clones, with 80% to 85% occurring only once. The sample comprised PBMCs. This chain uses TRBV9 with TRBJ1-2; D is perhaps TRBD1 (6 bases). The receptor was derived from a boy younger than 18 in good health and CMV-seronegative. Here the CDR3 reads CASSAQGTVYGYTF. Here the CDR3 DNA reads TGTGCCAGCAGCGCACAGGGTACGGTCTATGGCTACACCTTC.